A selection of T cell receptor beta chains follows, all from one sample in a study of regulatory T cells in long-lasting Graves disease. TCRdb recomputed calls from the multiplex PCR reads with MiXCR, one row per CDR3 protein. The sample consists of 400,000 to 500,000 distinct CDR3 sequences, over 20% of them appearing once. The specimen was peripheral blood mononuclear cells (PBMCs), collected when the disease was refractory, from a patient treated with antithyroid drugs. These receptors were taken from a female donor with Graves disease. CDR3s include the opening cysteine and the closing phenylalanine or tryptophan. The D gene is left open where the match is weak. Clone size is not always given. Where it is, it says once, few, many or a class for expanded clones.

many	TRBV25-1	TRBJ2-5	TRBD2	15	CASSVPGLVQETQYF	TGTGCCAGCAGTGTTCCGGGACTAGTCCAAGAGACCCAGTACTTC
many	TRBV28	TRBJ1-2	-	13	CASSLDRNYGYTF	TGTGCCAGCAGTCTCGACAGGAACTATGGCTACACCTTC
many	TRBV2	TRBJ2-5	TRBD1	14	CASNGGTGAETQYF	TGTGCCAGCAACGGCGGGACAGGGGCAGAGACCCAGTACTTC
many	TRBV2	TRBJ2-7	-	11	CASSEARGQYF	TGTGCCAGCAGTGAAGCTCGGGGACAGTACTTC
-	TRBV3-1	TRBJ2-7	TRBD2	14	CASSEEGLAQEQYF	TGTGCCAGCAGCGAGGAGGGACTAGCACAAGAGCAGTACTTC
few	TRBV30	TRBJ2-7	-	12	CAWSLEVYEQYF	TGTGCCTGGAGTTTGGAGGTCTACGAGCAGTACTTC
many	TRBV20-1	TRBJ2-7	TRBD2	15	CSASKVAGDFYEQYF	TGCAGTGCTAGTAAGGTAGCGGGAGATTTTTACGAGCAGTACTTC
-	TRBV7-9	TRBJ2-6	-	17	CASSRPGHSSGANVLTF	TGTGCCAGCAGCCGCCCGGGACATAGCTCTGGGGCCAACGTCCTGACTTTC
few	TRBV19	TRBJ2-7	TRBD2	16	CASSASGGTSGSKQYF	TGTGCCAGTAGTGCGTCCGGGGGGACTAGCGGGAGTAAGCAGTACTTC
many	TRBV28	TRBJ1-3	-	16	CASSSPGRGPGNTIYF	TGTGCCAGCAGTTCCCCGGGCAGGGGACCTGGAAACACCATATATTTT
-	TRBV6-1	TRBJ2-7	TRBD2	15	CASSRRLAGGNEQYF	TGTGCCAGCAGCCGGAGACTAGCGGGAGGGAACGAGCAGTACTTC
many	TRBV28	TRBJ1-2	TRBD1	13	CASTPGQNYGYTF	TGTGCCAGCACCCCGGGACAGAACTATGGCTACACCTTC
many	TRBV6-5	TRBJ2-1	-	15	CASSYRRAGYNEQFF	TGTGCCAGCAGTTACCGCAGAGCCGGCTACAATGAGCAGTTCTTC
-	TRBV30	TRBJ1-1	-	12	CAWSVVSTEAFF	TGTGCCTGGAGTGTTGTTAGCACTGAAGCTTTCTTT
few	TRBV19	TRBJ1-1	TRBD1	13	CASLQGLNTEAFF	TGTGCCAGTTTACAGGGGTTGAACACTGAAGCTTTCTTT
many	TRBV20-1	TRBJ2-5	TRBD2	13	CSQLAREGETQYF	TGCAGCCAACTAGCCCGGGAGGGCGAGACCCAGTACTTC
-	TRBV12-3/TRBV12-4	TRBJ2-5	TRBD2	16	CASRPGLAGDQETQYF	TGTGCCAGCAGACCTGGACTAGCGGGAGACCAAGAGACCCAGTACTTC
few	TRBV15	TRBJ1-3	-	14	CATLQGGSGNTIYF	TGTGCCACCTTACAAGGAGGCTCTGGAAACACCATATATTTT
few	TRBV6-2/TRBV6-3	TRBJ2-1	-	14	CASSYFERYNEQFF	TGTGCCAGCAGTTACTTTGAGAGGTACAATGAGCAGTTCTTC
few	TRBV20-1	TRBJ2-3	TRBD2	15	CSATLAGGPGDTQYF	TGCAGTGCCACACTAGCGGGAGGGCCCGGAGATACGCAGTATTTT